These 24 T cell receptor beta chains came from one sample sequenced in a study of blood T cell repertoires in COVID-19. Some clones are missing from TCRdb's copy, which holds only in-frame ones; the method was immunoSEQ multiplex PCR. The table includes 180,000 or so clones, around nine tenths detected once. Sequencing input: peripheral blood. These receptors all come from a man between 70 and 80 years old with acute or convalescent COVID-19.

This chain connects TRBV27 to TRBJ2-1; 12 bases are a match to TRBD1. Trimming removed 5 bases from V and 7 bases from J; junction bases left unmatched: 6. The germline gives CDR1 MNHEY, CDR2 SMNVEV (reference sequence). The CDR3 runs 15 residues. DNA for the CDR3: TGTGCCAGCAGTCTTGGGACAGGGGGCCGGAATGAGCAGTTCTTC. Translating gives CASSLGTGGRNEQFF.

V and J are TRBV3-1 (or the pseudogene TRBV3-2) and TRBJ2-7; TRBD2 aligns across 11 bases. The CDR3 consists of 14 residues. Germline lookup yields CDR1 LGHDT and CDR2 YNNKEL (reference sequence). Trimming at V came to 6 bases and at J to 2 bases, leaving 3 bases not matched to a gene. The CDR3 spells CASRTSGSTYEQYF. The CDR3, as DNA: TGTGCCAGCAGAACTAGCGGGAGTACCTACGAGCAGTACTTC.

This chain links TRBV28 with TRBJ1-1, with TRBD1 matching over 7 bases. The CDR3 loop spans 14 amino acids. Germline V CDR1 and CDR2: MDHEN, SYDVKM. V trimming: 7 bases; J trimming: 0 bases; junction bases outside the gene matches: 5. CDR3 region: CASTSTGLNTEAFF. The CDR3 DNA is TGTGCCAGCACCTCGACAGGGTTGAACACTGAAGCTTTCTTT.

This clone was observed a handful of times. The chain is built from TRBV2 and TRBJ1-2; TRBD1 matches 7 bases. CDR1 SNHLY and CDR2 FYNNEI come from the germline V gene. The ends lost 2 bases at V and 6 bases at J; junction bases unmatched: 9. CDR3 size: 15 residues. The CDR3 reads CASSEQGGQFDGYTF. CDR3 nucleotide sequence: TGTGCCAGCAGTGAACAGGGGGGACAATTTGATGGCTACACCTTC.

This clone was seen a few times. The chain recombines TRBV10-3 with TRBJ1-2; TRBD1 agrees at 7 bases. Germline V gene sequence: CDR1 ENHRY, CDR2 SYGVKD. CDR3 length: 14 residues. The V and J ends lost 4 bases and 3 bases, in that order; junction bases with no gene match: 5. CDR3 amino acids: CAISGQGFDYGYTF. Here the CDR3 DNA reads TGTGCCATCAGTGGACAGGGTTTTGACTATGGCTACACCTTC.

This clone occurred a few times. The J gene is TRBJ1-4, the V gene TRBV5-6, with 10 bases lining up with TRBD1. J lost 7 bases, V lost 5 bases, and 8 bases had no gene match. The CDR3 has 15 residues. CDR1 is SGHDT and CDR2 is YYEEEE in the germline V gene. In DNA form, the CDR3 reads TGTGCCAGCAGTCAAATGACAGGGGGCTTTGAAAAACTGTTTTTT. Its protein product is CASSQMTGGFEKLFF. Full variable domain (remainder filled in from reference TRBV5-6 and TRBJ1-4): DAGVTQSPTHLIKTRGQQVTLRCSPKSGHDTVSWYQQALGQGPQFIFQYYEEEERQRGNFPDRFSGHQFPNYSSELNVNALLLGDSALYLCASSQMTGGFEKLFFGSGTQLSVL.

The chain carries TRBV27 and TRBJ1-2; 8 bases fit TRBD1. The J segment lost 1 base and the V segment lost 3 bases, leaving 7 bases of the junction unmatched. The germline gives CDR1 MNHEY, CDR2 SMNVEV (reference sequence). The length of the CDR3 is 16 residues. CDR3 sequence (DNA): TGTGCCAGCAGTTTTACGACAGGGGCGGGTAACTATGGCTACACCTTC. As protein: CASSFTTGAGNYGYTF.

The table lists this clone with a few counts. The chain joins TRBV12-3 or TRBV12-4 to TRBJ2-2, with D tentatively TRBD2 (5 bases). The V end was cut by 5 bases, the J end by 7 bases, with 11 bases between. The CDR3 consists of 13 residues. This CDR3 is CASSPSRGGELFF. The CDR3 DNA reads as TGTGCCAGCAGTCCTTCACGGGGCGGGGAGCTGTTTTTT.

V is TRBV4-1 and J is TRBJ1-1, with 7 nucleotides matching TRBD1. The junction had 9 bases not matched to a gene; V was cut back by 3 bases and J by 8 bases. Germline loops: CDR1 MGHRA, CDR2 YSYEKL. There are 14 residues in the CDR3. The CDR3 reads CASSQARDSVEAFF. CDR3 coding DNA: TGCGCCAGCAGCCAGGCCCGGGACAGTGTAGAAGCTTTCTTT.

V gene TRBV9 combines with J gene TRBJ2-2; 7 positions match TRBD2. J was trimmed by 7 bases and V by 2 bases; bases with no gene match: 5. The CDR3 totals 14 residues. The germline V gene has CDR1 SGDLS and CDR2 YYNGEE. This chain's CDR3 is CASSVERGYGELFF. CDR3 sequence (DNA): TGTGCCAGCAGCGTTGAGCGGGGTTACGGGGAGCTGTTTTTT.

This clone came up once. The chain combines TRBV5-1 with TRBJ2-7; tentatively, D is TRBD2 (6 bases). This CDR3 is built from 15 residues. Trimming cost V 6 bases and J 2 bases, with 18 bases left between them. Germline-derived CDR1 and CDR2 are SGHRS and YFSETQ. The CDR3 region has the DNA TGCGCCAGCACCAGCCGGGCCGGCGGGGCCTACGAGCAGTACTTC. Its protein is CASTSRAGGAYEQYF.

The V and J genes are TRBV4-3 and TRBJ1-2, with D unclear. With 1 base removed from V and 4 bases from J, the gap between germline ends came to 13 bases. CDR1 LGHNA and CDR2 YSLEER come from the germline V gene. This CDR3 has 15 amino acids. This CDR3 reads CASSQGSGFGYGYTF. Written as DNA, the CDR3 is TGCGCCAGCAGCCAAGGTTCGGGGTTTGGCTATGGCTACACCTTC.

The chain links TRBV4-2 to TRBJ1-1, with D unresolved. The CDR3 is made up of 13 amino acids. The V and J ends lost 1 base and 8 bases respectively, with 11 bases between them. Per the germline V gene, CDR1 is LGHNA and CDR2 is YNFKEQ. The CDR3 DNA reads as TGTGCCAGCAGCCAAGGGGCTTCATCGGAAGCTTTCTTT. It translates to CASSQGASSEAFF.

The chain recombines TRBV23-1 with TRBJ2-4; 10 bases fit TRBD1. TRBV23-1 is identified as an open reading frame with a role that is uncertain. This CDR3 comprises 16 residues. Unmatched junction bases numbered 7, after V lost 6 bases and J lost 2 bases. The CDR3 nucleotides are TGCGCCAGCAGCCTGGGACAGGGGAAGACCAAAAACATTCAGTACTTC. Its protein is CASSLGQGKTKNIQYF.

The chain couples TRBV2 to TRBJ2-5; 15 bases line up with TRBD2. CDR3 size: 18 residues. CDR1 SNHLY and CDR2 FYNNEI come from the germline V gene. V shed 5 bases and J 5 bases; nucleotides not matched to a gene: 12. CDR3 sequence (DNA): TGTGCCAGCAGTATACCGGGACTAGCGGGGGGCCGAGAGGAGACCCAGTACTTC. It yields the protein CASSIPGLAGGREETQYF.

There are a few counts of this clone. The chain links TRBV12-3 or TRBV12-4 to TRBJ1-2; 10 positions match TRBD1. Trimming cost V 7 bases and J 7 bases; bases outside gene matches: 6. The CDR3 has 13 residues. CDR3: CASTGTGVPGYTF. CDR3 DNA: TGTGCCAGCACTGGGACAGGGGTACCTGGCTACACCTTC.

The genes are TRBV15 and TRBJ1-5, with 9 bases matching TRBD1. With V trimmed by 7 bases and J by 9 bases, 7 bases remained unmatched. In germline, CDR1 is LNHNV, CDR2 YYDKDF (reference sequence). This CDR3 is 13 amino acids long. This CDR3 reads CATTGTGRGPQHF. CDR3 sequence (DNA): TGTGCCACCACCGGGACAGGGCGAGGGCCCCAGCATTTT.

The rearrangement links TRBV28 to TRBJ2-7, with D unclear. The V end was cut by 2 bases, the J end by 2 bases, with 10 bases between. There are 14 residues in the CDR3. Germline values: CDR1 MDHEN, CDR2 SYDVKM. CDR3: CASSLAQTPYEQYF. The CDR3 DNA is TGTGCCAGCAGTTTAGCACAGACCCCCTACGAGCAGTACTTC.

This clone was observed once. The CDR3 protein is CASSQEQGIYGYTF. The DNA for the CDR3 is TGTGCCAGCAGCCAAGAACAGGGTATCTATGGCTACACCTTC. J is TRBJ1-2 and V is TRBV4-2, with a tentative D call TRBD1 (6 bases). Trimming left V 0 bases short and J 4 bases short, with 9 bases between. The CDR3 totals 14 residues. The germline V gene has CDR1 LGHNA and CDR2 YNFKEQ.

This rearrangement joins TRBV6-5 to TRBJ2-7; tentative D call: TRBD1 (5 bases). Germline values: CDR1 MNHEY, CDR2 SVGAGI. Trimming removed 0 bases from V and 5 bases from J, with 11 bases in between. The CDR3 length is 14 residues. In DNA, the CDR3 is TGTGCCAGCAGTTACTCGCAGGGTAATCACGAGCAGTACTTC. It is translated as CASSYSQGNHEQYF.

This chain uses TRBV5-1 with TRBJ1-4; a weak D match, TRBD1 (6 bases). Trimming removed 4 bases at V and 8 bases at J, with 18 bases between. The germline V gene encodes CDR1 SGHRS and CDR2 YFSETQ. This CDR3 contains 15 residues. CDR3 residues: CASSPGGGHSEKLFF. The CDR3, as DNA: TGCGCCAGCAGCCCCGGGGGGGGCCACTCCGAAAAACTGTTTTTT.

The chain uses TRBV7-2 and TRBJ2-7; 8 bases agree with TRBD2. The CDR3 extends over 15 amino acids. CDR1 and CDR2 (germline): SGHTA, FQGNSA. The V segment lost 2 bases and the J segment 2 bases; nucleotides outside the gene matches: 5. The CDR3 coding sequence is TGTGCCAGCAGCTTATTTCGGGGGGGGGCCTACGAGCAGTACTTC. Amino acid sequence: CASSLFRGGAYEQYF.

The rearrangement uses TRBV28 and TRBJ1-2; no clear D gene. Between the trimmed V and J ends, which lost 6 bases and 4 bases, there was a span of 9 bases. This CDR3 has 12 residues. The V gene's germline CDR1 is MDHEN and CDR2 SYDVKM. The CDR3 nucleotides read TGTGCCAGCAGCCGGACTGTCTATGGCTACACCTTC. Encoded protein: CASSRTVYGYTF.

V and J are TRBV29-1 and TRBJ1-4; no firm D call. This CDR3 contains 12 residues. V was shortened by 4 bases and J by 7 bases, with 10 bases between the two germline ends. Germline V gene lookup returns CDR1 SQVTM and CDR2 ANQGSEA. CDR3 residues: CSVVTESEKLFF. CDR3 coding DNA: TGCAGCGTTGTAACGGAGAGTGAAAAACTGTTTTTT.